These T cell receptor beta chains were read from a single sample in a study of blood T cell repertoires in COVID-19. Sequencing was performed with immunoSEQ multiplex PCR; in TCRdb, only in-frame clones are kept and a portion is missing. The table has fewer than 700,000 clones, 85% to 90% seen once; the top ten hold 7.8%. The sample was peripheral blood. The receptor source for this set is a woman aged 50 to 65 with COVID-19, enrolled during active disease. The CDR3 runs from the conserved cysteine through the conserved F or W. D genes are given only for firm matches.

>TRBV7-6|13|TRBJ1-5|TRBD1
CASSGGQGQPQHF
TGTGCCAGCTCCGGGGGACAGGGACAGCCCCAGCATTTT
>TRBV29-1|11|TRBJ1-2|TRBD1
CSDTGGWGYTF
TGCAGCGATACAGGGGGGTGGGGCTACACCTTC
>TRBV7-2|14|TRBJ1-2|TRBD1
CASSLVRGADGYTF
TGTGCCAGCAGCTTAGTCAGGGGGGCGGATGGCTACACCTTC
>TRBV5-4|15|TRBJ2-7|TRBD1
CASSLWTGGIYEQYF
TGTGCCAGCAGCTTGTGGACAGGCGGCATCTACGAGCAGTACTTC
>TRBV30|17|TRBJ2-1|NA
CAWSLAQGISSYNEQFF
TGTGCCTGGAGTTTAGCTCAAGGTATAAGCTCCTACAATGAGCAGTTCTTC
>TRBV7-8|14|TRBJ1-1|TRBD1
CASSLRGRTTEAFF
TGTGCCAGCAGCCTGAGGGGGCGGACCACTGAAGCTTTCTTT
>TRBV19|14|TRBJ2-7|NA
CASSIQGRTYEQYF
TGTGCCAGTAGTATTCAGGGAAGAACCTACGAGCAGTACTTC
>TRBV2|14|TRBJ2-3|NA
CASKVDRSADTQYF
TGTGCCAGCAAGGTTGACAGGAGCGCAGATACGCAGTATTTT
>TRBV7-6|15|TRBJ2-3|NA
CASSLVGGGADTQYF
TGTGCCAGCAGCTTAGTTGGGGGGGGCGCAGATACGCAGTATTTT
>TRBV6-6|15|TRBJ1-1|TRBD1
CASSFRNRGNAEAFF
TGTGCCAGCAGTTTCCGGAACAGGGGGAACGCTGAAGCTTTCTTT
>TRBV2|14|TRBJ1-4|NA
CASKRRATNEKLFF
TGTGCCAGCAAACGGCGGGCAACTAATGAAAAACTGTTTTTT
>TRBV14|15|TRBJ2-7|NA
CASSHADRPFYEQYF
TGTGCCAGCAGCCATGCAGACAGGCCTTTTTACGAGCAGTACTTC